This TCR beta chain was captured in a study of cytomegalovirus exposure and HLA in healthy donors. The study, taken as a whole, reports: Most TCR sequences were rare, but some public TCRs occurred in many donors. The authors listed 150 to 200 TCR beta chains as cytomegalovirus-associated.

Libraries were prepared by immunoSEQ multiplex PCR; TCRdb keeps only in-frame clonotypes and omits some of them. The sample has fewer than 150,000 clones, approximately 88% seen once. A remark on this clone: No antigen is known for it.

The sample comprised PBMCs. The TCR originated in a man aged 18 to 29 in good health and CMV-seronegative.

CDR3 region: CASSLEGQGNNEQFF. The CDR3 region has the DNA TGTGCCAGCAGCTTAGAGGGACAGGGGAACAATGAGCAGTTCTTC. The V call is TRBV11-2, the J call TRBJ2-1; TRBD1 matches at 10 bases. Trimming at V came to 0 bases and at J to 5 bases, leaving 1 base not matched to a gene. This CDR3 comprises 15 residues. From germline, CDR1 is SGHAT and CDR2 FQNNGV.